These 20 T cell receptor beta chains were sequenced from one sample in a study of memory CD4+ T cells and cytomegalovirus serostatus. TCRdb keeps only in-frame clones here, not all; method: immunoSEQ multiplex PCR. Here the sample spans about 58,000 clones, 82% being singletons. Single viable CD3+CD4+CD8-CD45RO+ cells were sorted as the memory CD4+ T cells. Sequencing was done on a sample of memory CD4+ T cells from blood. These receptors originate from an adult in good health and CMV-seronegative. Some clones in this sample may be carry-over from other donors' samples.

The chain links TRBV9 to TRBJ2-3, with D maybe TRBD2 (5 bases). This CDR3 region has 16 residues. Germline lookup yields CDR1 SGDLS and CDR2 YYNGEE. Trimming left V 4 bases short and J 5 bases short, with 20 bases between. The CDR3 is CASSPPSSPWGDTQYF. CDR3 DNA: TGTGCCAGCAGCCCTCCTAGCTCTCCGTGGGGAGATACGCAGTATTTT.

The chain employs TRBV5-1 and TRBJ2-2; D is possibly TRBD1 (6 bases). The germline V gene has CDR1 SGHRS and CDR2 YFSETQ. This CDR3 is 16 amino acids long. V was cut by 0 bases and J by 1 base, with 10 bases left in between. The CDR3 nucleotides are TGCGCCAGCAGCTTGGACGCCAGGGGGAACACCGGGGAGCTGTTTTTT. Protein: CASSLDARGNTGELFF.

This clone has more than one count but fewer than ten. The chain has TRBV7-2 and TRBJ2-1; the D gene could be TRBD1 or TRBD2 (8 bases each). The length of the CDR3 is 16 residues. V was pared by 5 bases and J by 6 bases, with 20 bases between. Germline V lookup: CDR1 SGHTA, CDR2 FQGNSA. The CDR3 region has the DNA TGTGCCAGCAGCCCCCAGGGGGCGGGAGGTCGCAATGAGCAGTTCTTC. It is translated as CASSPQGAGGRNEQFF.

This clone came up a few times. The V and J genes are TRBV5-1 and TRBJ1-1; D call uncertain. Germline V lookup: CDR1 SGHRS, CDR2 YFSETQ. Trimming took off 4 bases at V and 2 bases at J, with 12 bases between the two ends. The CDR3 runs to 14 residues. CDR3 nucleotide sequence: TGCGCCAGCAGCCGGACCCCGTTAAACACTGAAGCTTTCTTT. This sequence encodes CASSRTPLNTEAFF.

This sequence joins TRBV18 and TRBJ1-5; 7 bases are shared with TRBD1. There are 16 residues in the CDR3. Unmatched junction bases numbered 9, after V lost 6 bases and J lost 1 base. Germline assignment: CDR1 KGHSH and CDR2 LQKENI. The CDR3 DNA reads as TGTGCCAGCTCTCTGGGGACAGCGGGCAGCAATCAGCCCCAGCATTTT. It is translated as CASSLGTAGSNQPQHF.

This clone was recorded once. The V gene is TRBV29-1, the J gene TRBJ2-6, with TRBD1 identical over 9 bases. CDR3 length equals 18 residues. With 6 bases clipped from V and 1 base from J, the junction kept 13 bases outside the gene matches. Per germline, CDR1 SQVTM and CDR2 ANQGSEA. CDR3 sequence: CSVKSFGTGKSGANVLTF. The CDR3 nucleotides are TGCAGCGTAAAAAGTTTCGGGACAGGGAAATCTGGGGCCAACGTCCTGACTTTC.

V and J are TRBV5-1 and TRBJ2-5, with TRBD1 matching over 7 bases. From germline, CDR1 is SGHRS and CDR2 YFSETQ. V dropped 3 bases and J dropped 5; count of bases not matched to a gene: 7. The CDR3 has 14 amino acids. CDR3 in amino acids: CASSSPRGLETQYF. CDR3 nucleotides: TGCGCCAGCAGCTCCCCGAGGGGGCTGGAGACCCAGTACTTC.

CDR3 in amino acids: CASSKRWGSPPEQYF. The DNA for the CDR3 is TGTGCCAGCAGTAAACGGTGGGGCTCCCCTCCCGAGCAGTACTTC. The gene calls are TRBV28 and TRBJ2-7; possible D gene TRBD1, 5 bases. There are 15 residues in the CDR3. Trimming removed 5 bases at V and 6 bases at J, with 20 bases between. The germline gives CDR1 MDHEN, CDR2 SYDVKM.

V is TRBV19 and J is TRBJ1-2; D unresolved. Looked up from germline, CDR1 is LNHDA and CDR2 is SQIVND (reference sequence). CDR3 length: 17 residues. The V and J ends lost 3 bases and 3 bases respectively, with 20 bases between them. CDR3 nucleotides: TGTGCCAGTAGTATGTCCCACCCCAAAGGCCCATACTATGGCTACACCTTC. Protein: CASSMSHPKGPYYGYTF.

This rearrangement joins TRBV6-6 to TRBJ1-1; D is uncertain. The germline V and J ends were trimmed by 1 base and 11 bases, with 8 bases remaining between them. The CDR3 has 11 residues. Germline V CDR1 and CDR2: MNHNY, SVGAGI (reference sequence). The CDR3 bases are TGTGCCAGCAGTTACTGGAATGAGGCTTTCTTT. Its protein product is CASSYWNEAFF.

The rearrangement joins TRBV7-6 to TRBJ1-1; 12 nucleotides align to TRBD1. This CDR3 has 17 amino acids. J lost 5 bases, V lost 5 bases, and 12 bases had no gene match. CDR1 is SGHVS and CDR2 is FNYEAQ in the germline V gene. CDR3: CASSERRGTGGQTEAFF. The CDR3, as DNA: TGTGCCAGCAGCGAACGCCGCGGGACAGGGGGCCAGACTGAAGCTTTCTTT. Based on the CDR3 plus reference TRBV7-6 and TRBJ1-1, the full variable domain is GAGVSQSPRYKVTKRGQDVALRCDPISGHVSLYWYRQALGQGPEFLTYFNYEAQQDKSGLPNDRFSAERPEGSISTLTIQRTEQRDSAMYRCASSERRGTGGQTEAFFGQGTRLTVV.

The gene calls are TRBV7-2 and TRBJ2-7; tentatively, D is TRBD2 (6 bases). In germline, CDR1 is SGHTA, CDR2 FQGNSA. V dropped 3 bases and J dropped 9 bases, with 12 bases sitting between them. CDR3 length: 12 residues. The CDR3 reads CASSFWAGGQYF. CDR3 DNA sequence: TGTGCCAGCAGCTTTTGGGCCGGGGGGCAGTACTTC.

V usage is TRBV30 and J usage is TRBJ2-1; 11 positions agree with TRBD2. Germline lookup yields CDR1 GTSNPN and CDR2 SVGIG (reference sequence). The CDR3 runs to 15 residues. With V trimmed by 5 bases and J by 3 bases, 6 bases remained unmatched. CDR3 region: CAWATGLAGYNEQFF. CDR3 nucleotide sequence: TGTGCCTGGGCCACCGGACTAGCGGGCTACAATGAGCAGTTCTTC. The complete variable domain, with remaining parts taken from reference TRBV30 and TRBJ2-1, reads SQTIHQWPATLVQPVGSPLSLECTVEGTSNPNLYWYRQAAGRGLQLLFYSVGIGQISSEVPQNLSASRPQDRQFILSSKKLLLSDSGFYLCAWATGLAGYNEQFFGPGTRLTVL.

J is TRBJ1-1 and V is TRBV14; 9 bases are shared with TRBD1. The V gene's germline CDR1 is SGHDN and CDR2 FVKESK. There are 13 residues in the CDR3. V lost 6 bases and J lost 4; bases outside the gene matches: 3. This CDR3 reads CASSRQGVTEAFF. CDR3 nucleotide sequence: TGTGCCAGCAGTCGACAGGGGGTCACTGAAGCTTTCTTT.

This clone appeared a few times. This rearrangement joins TRBV5-6 to TRBJ2-3; no clear D. Germline-derived CDR1 and CDR2 are SGHDT and YYEEEE. The germline V and J ends were trimmed by 1 base and 10 bases, with 7 bases remaining between them. The CDR3 runs to 11 residues. CDR3 loop: CASSLYGPQYF. CDR3 in DNA: TGTGCCAGCAGCTTGTATGGGCCGCAGTATTTT.

This chain joins TRBV19 and TRBJ2-3; no clear D gene. This CDR3 region has 13 residues. V was pared by 1 base and J by 5 bases, with 7 bases between. Germline V lookup: CDR1 LNHDA, CDR2 SQIVND (reference sequence). CDR3 residues: CASSIGSGDTQYF. The CDR3 nucleotides are TGTGCCAGTAGTATAGGGTCCGGAGATACGCAGTATTTT.

This clone came up once. V and J are TRBV10-3 and TRBJ1-5; the D gene is possibly TRBD1 (6 bases). V dropped 1 base and J dropped 1 base, with 14 bases sitting between them. Germline values: CDR1 ENHRY, CDR2 SYGVKD. The CDR3 spans 17 residues. This CDR3 is CAISEFGGLDSNQPQHF. DNA of the CDR3: TGTGCCATCAGTGAGTTCGGGGGCCTGGACAGCAATCAGCCCCAGCATTTT.

The chain is built from TRBV5-6 and TRBJ2-3, with D possibly matching TRBD2 (5 bases). V was trimmed by 4 bases and J by 0 bases, leaving 12 bases between them. Germline loops: CDR1 SGHDT, CDR2 YYEEEE. The CDR3 length is 15 residues. CDR3 DNA: TGTGCCAGCAGCGGAACGGGGTCTAGCACAGATACGCAGTATTTT. Translated, it gives CASSGTGSSTDTQYF.

The rearrangement links TRBV11-3 to TRBJ2-1, with TRBD2 matching 14 bases. J gave up 5 bases and V 10 bases, and 19 bases lay outside the gene matches. The CDR3 runs to 19 residues. CDR1 and CDR2 (germline): SGHNT, YENEEA. CDR3 DNA: TGTGCCAACCGAGCCCCCCCGGGGACTAGCGGGAGTAACCACAATGAGCAGTTCTTC. It specifies CANRAPPGTSGSNHNEQFF. Using reference TRBV11-3 and TRBJ2-1 for the parts outside the CDR3, the full variable domain is EAGVVQSPRYKIIEKKQPVAFWCNPISGHNTLYWYLQNLGQGPELLIRYENEEAVDDSQLPKDRFSAERLKGVDSTLKIQPAELGDSAVYLCANRAPPGTSGSNHNEQFFGPGTRLTVL.

The chain has TRBV27 and TRBJ1-6; D unresolved. There are 17 residues in the CDR3. Germline values: CDR1 MNHEY, CDR2 SMNVEV (reference sequence). V lost 6 bases and J 7 bases, leaving 22 bases between the germline ends. The CDR3 sequence is CASSIRVDASENSPLHF. The CDR3 bases are TGTGCCAGCAGCATACGGGTTGACGCTTCCGAAAATTCACCCCTCCACTTT.